Sequencing of this T cell receptor (beta chain) was carried out in a study of blood T cell repertoires in COVID-19. This table comes from immunoSEQ multiplex PCR, and its TCRdb copy is limited to in-frame clones, with some not included. This table holds about 250,000 clones, 75% to 85% found once. This TCR was sampled from a man aged 45 to 65 with active or convalescent COVID-19. The sequenced material came from peripheral blood.

The CDR3 DNA follows: TGTGCTAGTGGCAACACGGGTGGAAACACCATATATTTT. As protein: CASGNTGGNTIYF. The chain joins TRBV12-5 to TRBJ1-3; unclear D gene. The CDR3 totals 13 residues. Germline CDR1 and CDR2: LGHNT and FRNRAP. The ends were cut back, 6 bases at V and 3 bases at J, with 9 bases in the middle. Filled out from reference TRBV12-5 and TRBJ1-3, the complete variable domain reads DARVTQTPRHKVTEMGQEVTMRCQPILGHNTVFWYRQTMMQGLELLAYFRNRAPLDDSGMPKDRFSAEMPDATLATLKIQPSEPRDSAVYFCASGNTGGNTIYFGEGSWLTVV.